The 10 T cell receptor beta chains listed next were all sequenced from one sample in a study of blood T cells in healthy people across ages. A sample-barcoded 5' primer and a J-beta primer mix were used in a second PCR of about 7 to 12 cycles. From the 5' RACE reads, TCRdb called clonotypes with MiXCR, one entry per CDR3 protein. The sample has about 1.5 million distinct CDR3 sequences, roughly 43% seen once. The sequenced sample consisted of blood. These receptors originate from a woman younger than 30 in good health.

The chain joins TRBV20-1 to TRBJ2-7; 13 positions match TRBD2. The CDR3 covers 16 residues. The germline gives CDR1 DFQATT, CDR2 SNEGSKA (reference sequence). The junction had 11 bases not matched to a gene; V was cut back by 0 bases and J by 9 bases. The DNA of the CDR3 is TGCAGTGCTAGAGATGCGGGGACTAGCGGGAAAGAAGGGCAGTACTTC. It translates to CSARDAGTSGKEGQYF.

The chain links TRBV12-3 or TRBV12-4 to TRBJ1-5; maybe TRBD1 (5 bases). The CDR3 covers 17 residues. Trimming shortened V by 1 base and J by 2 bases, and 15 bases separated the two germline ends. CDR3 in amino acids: CASSLGGTFLCNQPQHF. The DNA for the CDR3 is TGTGCCAGCAGTTTAGGAGGGACTTTTCTTTGCAATCAGCCCCAGCATTTT.

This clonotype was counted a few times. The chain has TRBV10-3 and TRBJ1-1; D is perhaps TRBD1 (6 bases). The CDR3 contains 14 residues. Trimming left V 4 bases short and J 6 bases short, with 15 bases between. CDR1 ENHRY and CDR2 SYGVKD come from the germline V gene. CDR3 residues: CAISGKGGLAEAFF. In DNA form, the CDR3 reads TGTGCCATCAGTGGGAAGGGGGGGCTCGCTGAAGCTTTCTTT.

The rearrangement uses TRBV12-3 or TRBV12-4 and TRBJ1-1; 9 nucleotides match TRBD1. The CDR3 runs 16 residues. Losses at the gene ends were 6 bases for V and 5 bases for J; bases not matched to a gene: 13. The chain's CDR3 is CASRRRDRGRETEAFF. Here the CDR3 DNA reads TGTGCCAGCAGGAGAAGAGACAGGGGGAGAGAGACTGAAGCTTTCTTT.

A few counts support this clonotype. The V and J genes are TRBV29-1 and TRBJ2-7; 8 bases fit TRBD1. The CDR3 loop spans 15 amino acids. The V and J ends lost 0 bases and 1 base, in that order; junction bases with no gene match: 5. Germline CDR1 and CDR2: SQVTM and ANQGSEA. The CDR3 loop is CSVEEAGQVSYEQYF. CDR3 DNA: TGCAGCGTTGAAGAGGCGGGACAGGTTTCCTACGAGCAGTACTTC.

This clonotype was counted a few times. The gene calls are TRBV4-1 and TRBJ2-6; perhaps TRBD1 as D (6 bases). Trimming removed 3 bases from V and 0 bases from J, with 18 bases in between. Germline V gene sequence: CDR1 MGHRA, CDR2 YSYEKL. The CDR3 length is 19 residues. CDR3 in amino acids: CASSHSPVGANSGANVLTF. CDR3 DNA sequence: TGCGCCAGCAGCCACTCACCAGTGGGGGCCAACTCTGGGGCCAACGTCCTGACTTTC.

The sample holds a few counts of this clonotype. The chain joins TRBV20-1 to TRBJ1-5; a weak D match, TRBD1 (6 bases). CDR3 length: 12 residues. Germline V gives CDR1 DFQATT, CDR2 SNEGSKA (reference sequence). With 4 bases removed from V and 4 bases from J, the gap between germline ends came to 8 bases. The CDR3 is CSAKGGNQPQHF. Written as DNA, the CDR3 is TGCAGTGCTAAAGGGGGGAATCAGCCCCAGCATTTT.

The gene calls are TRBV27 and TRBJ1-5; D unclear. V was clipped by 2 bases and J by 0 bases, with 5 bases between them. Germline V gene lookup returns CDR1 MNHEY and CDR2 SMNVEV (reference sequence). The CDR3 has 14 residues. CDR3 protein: CASSLVHSNQPQHF. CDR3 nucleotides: TGTGCCAGCAGTTTAGTACATAGCAATCAGCCCCAGCATTTT.

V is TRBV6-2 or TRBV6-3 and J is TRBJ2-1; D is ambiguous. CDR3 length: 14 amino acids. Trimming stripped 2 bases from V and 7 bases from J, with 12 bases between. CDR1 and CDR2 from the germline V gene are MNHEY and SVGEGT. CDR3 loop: CASSYQPHRNEQFF. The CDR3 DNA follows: TGTGCCAGCAGTTACCAGCCCCACCGGAATGAGCAGTTCTTC.

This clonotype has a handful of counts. For the CDR3, the DNA is TGTGCCACCAGCAGAGATCGGGGAAACTACGAGCAGTACTTC. Protein sequence: CATSRDRGNYEQYF. The V call is TRBV15, the J call TRBJ2-7; possibly TRBD2 for D (5 bases). The germline gives CDR1 LNHNV, CDR2 YYDKDF (reference sequence). This CDR3 region has 14 residues. V lost 0 bases and J lost 3, with 9 bases in between. The variable domain in full, with the rest retrieved from reference TRBV15 and TRBJ2-7, is DAMVIQNPRYQVTQFGKPVTLSCSQTLNHNVMYWYQQKSSQAPKLLFHYYDKDFNNEADTPDNFQSRRPNTSFCFLDIRSPGLGDTAMYLCATSRDRGNYEQYFGPGTRLTVT.